These 11 T cell receptor beta chains were all obtained from the same sample, sequenced in a study of cytomegalovirus exposure and HLA in healthy donors. The PCR was carried out with 60 Vbeta primers and 13 Jbeta primers. Produced via immunoSEQ multiplex PCR; TCRdb's table is partial and in-frame only. The sample lists around 180,000 clones, 87% occurring once. Input material: PBMCs. Every receptor here comes from a girl under three years old in good health and CMV-seronegative.

The V gene is TRBV5-1, the J gene TRBJ2-7; 9 nucleotides agree with TRBD1. Trimming took 0 bases from V and 5 from J; bases not matched to a gene: 18. CDR1 and CDR2 from the germline V gene are SGHRS and YFSETQ. The CDR3 totals 19 residues. The CDR3, as DNA: TGCGCCAGCAGCTTGGCTACAGATCTCGGACAGGGGAACACTCACGAGCAGTACTTC. It codes for CASSLATDLGQGNTHEQYF.

The J gene is TRBJ1-2, the V gene TRBV14; 7 positions match TRBD1. Germline V gene lookup returns CDR1 SGHDN and CDR2 FVKESK. V shed 3 bases, J shed 2 bases, and the junction held 6 bases outside the gene matches. The length of the CDR3 is 15 residues. The CDR3 reads CASSHQGQRNYGYTF. CDR3 DNA sequence: TGTGCCAGCAGCCACCAGGGACAGCGGAACTATGGCTACACCTTC. The variable domain in full, with the rest retrieved from reference TRBV14 and TRBJ1-2, is EAGVTQFPSHSVIEKGQTVTLRCDPISGHDNLYWYRRVMGKEIKFLLHFVKESKQDESGMPNNRFLAERTGGTYSTLKVQPAELEDSGVYFCASSHQGQRNYGYTFGSGTRLTVV.

For the CDR3, the DNA is TGCAGCGTTGTATTTTCCAGTTTCCTCCAGCAGTACTTC. Translating gives CSVVFSSFLQQYF. This sequence joins TRBV29-1 and TRBJ2-7; the D is unclear. CDR1 SQVTM and CDR2 ANQGSEA come from the germline V gene. The CDR3 length is 13 residues. V was cut by 4 bases and J by 8 bases, with 18 bases left in between.

This sequence joins TRBV10-3 and TRBJ1-4, with 9 nucleotides matching TRBD1. Trimming took 6 bases from V and 7 from J; bases not matched to a gene: 9. The CDR3 runs to 15 residues. Germline CDR1 and CDR2: ENHRY and SYGVKD. The CDR3 loop is CAIREGTGLAEKLFF. CDR3 nucleotide sequence: TGTGCCATCAGGGAGGGGACAGGGTTGGCTGAAAAACTGTTTTTT.

The chain combines TRBV27 with TRBJ2-3, with 8 nucleotides matching TRBD1. Per the germline V gene, CDR1 is MNHEY and CDR2 is SMNVEV (reference sequence). V gave up 2 bases and J gave up 5 bases; unmatched junction bases: 3. The CDR3 is 14 residues long. DNA for the CDR3: TGTGCCAGCAGTTTAGTCAGGGGGCTAGATACGCAGTATTTT. It translates to CASSLVRGLDTQYF.

This rearrangement joins TRBV5-1 to TRBJ1-4; TRBD1 agrees at 8 bases. V lost 0 bases, J lost 8 bases, and 12 bases stayed unmatched. Germline lookup yields CDR1 SGHRS and CDR2 YFSETQ. This CDR3 region has 17 residues. CDR3 DNA sequence: TGCGCCAGCAGCTTGGCGGATACCGGGACAGGTTACGAAAAACTGTTTTTT. The encoded protein is CASSLADTGTGYEKLFF.

The gene calls are TRBV6-5 and TRBJ2-7, with TRBD1 matching 7 bases. The CDR3 contains 16 residues. The germline V gene has CDR1 MNHEY and CDR2 SVGAGI. After removal of 0 bases from V and 0 bases from J, the junction contained 5 bases not matched to a gene. The CDR3 DNA follows: TGTGCCAGCAGTTACTCGATTGGACAGGCCTCCTACGAGCAGTACTTC. This codes for CASSYSIGQASYEQYF.

The gene calls are TRBV19 and TRBJ2-7, with a possible D match to TRBD1 (5 bases). Trimming removed 5 bases from V and 3 bases from J, with 14 bases in between. The CDR3 loop spans 14 amino acids. Germline CDR1 and CDR2: LNHDA and SQIVND (reference sequence). CDR3 bases: TGTGCCAGTAGTCAGGGATTCCTTTTCTACGAGCAGTACTTC. It is translated as CASSQGFLFYEQYF.

V and J are TRBV5-1 and TRBJ2-2, with TRBD2 matching over 9 bases. J lost 2 bases, V lost 0 bases, and 2 bases had no gene match. Germline-derived CDR1 and CDR2 are SGHRS and YFSETQ. The CDR3 has 16 amino acids. CDR3 nucleotides: TGCGCCAGCAGCTTGGGGGGGACTAGCAACACCGGGGAGCTGTTTTTT. Protein sequence: CASSLGGTSNTGELFF.

The chain uses TRBV30 and TRBJ2-7, with a weak D call TRBD2 (6 bases). This CDR3 has 14 amino acids. Trimming stripped 0 bases from V and 5 bases from J, with 14 bases between. Per the germline V gene, CDR1 is GTSNPN and CDR2 is SVGIG (reference sequence). This chain's CDR3 is CAWSVPWLAHEQYF. CDR3 sequence (DNA): TGTGCCTGGAGTGTACCCTGGCTAGCGCACGAGCAGTACTTC.

CDR3 residues: CASSYRGAEWEQYF. The CDR3 coding sequence is TGTGCCAGCAGTTACCGCGGGGCCGAATGGGAGCAGTACTTC. The chain carries TRBV6-5 and TRBJ2-7, with D tentatively TRBD2 (6 bases). CDR1 MNHEY and CDR2 SVGAGI come from the germline V gene. The CDR3 has 14 amino acids. Trimming cost V 2 bases and J 7 bases, with 15 bases left between them.